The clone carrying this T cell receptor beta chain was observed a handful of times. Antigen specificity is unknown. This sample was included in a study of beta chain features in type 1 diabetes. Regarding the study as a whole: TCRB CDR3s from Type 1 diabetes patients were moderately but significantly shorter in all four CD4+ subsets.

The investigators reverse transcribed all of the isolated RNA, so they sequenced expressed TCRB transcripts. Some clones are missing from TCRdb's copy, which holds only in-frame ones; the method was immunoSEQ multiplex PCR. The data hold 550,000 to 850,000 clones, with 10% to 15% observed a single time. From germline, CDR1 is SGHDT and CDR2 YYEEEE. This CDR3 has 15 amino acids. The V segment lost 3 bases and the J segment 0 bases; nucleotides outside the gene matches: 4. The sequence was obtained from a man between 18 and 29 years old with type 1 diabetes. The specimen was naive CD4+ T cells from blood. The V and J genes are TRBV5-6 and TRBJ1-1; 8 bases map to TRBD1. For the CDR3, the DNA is TGTGCCAGCAGCTATGGGACAGGTATGAACACTGAAGCTTTCTTT. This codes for CASSYGTGMNTEAFF. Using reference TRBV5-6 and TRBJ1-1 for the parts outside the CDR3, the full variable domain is DAGVTQSPTHLIKTRGQQVTLRCSPKSGHDTVSWYQQALGQGPQFIFQYYEEEERQRGNFPDRFSGHQFPNYSSELNVNALLLGDSALYLCASSYGTGMNTEAFFGQGTRLTVV.